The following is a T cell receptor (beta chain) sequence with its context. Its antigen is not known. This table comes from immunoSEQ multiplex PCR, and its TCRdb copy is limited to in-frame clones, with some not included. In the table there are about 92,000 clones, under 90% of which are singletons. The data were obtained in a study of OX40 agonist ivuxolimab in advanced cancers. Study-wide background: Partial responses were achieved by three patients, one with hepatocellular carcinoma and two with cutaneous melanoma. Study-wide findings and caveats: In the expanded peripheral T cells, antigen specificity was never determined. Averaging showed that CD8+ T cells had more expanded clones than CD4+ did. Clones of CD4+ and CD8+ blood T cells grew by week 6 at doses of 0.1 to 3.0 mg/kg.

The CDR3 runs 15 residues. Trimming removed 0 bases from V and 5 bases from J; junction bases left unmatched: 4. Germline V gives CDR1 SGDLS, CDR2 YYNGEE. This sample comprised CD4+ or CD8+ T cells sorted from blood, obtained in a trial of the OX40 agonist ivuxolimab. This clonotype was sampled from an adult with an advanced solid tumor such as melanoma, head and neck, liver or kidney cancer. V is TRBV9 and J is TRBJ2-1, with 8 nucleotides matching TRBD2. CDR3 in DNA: TGTGCCAGCAGCGTAGCGGGAGGGATAAACAATGAGCAGTTCTTC. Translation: CASSVAGGINNEQFF.